These T cell receptor beta chains were read from a single sample in a study of blood T cell repertoires in COVID-19. Only in-frame clones appear in the TCRdb table, and some are missing; sequencing was by immunoSEQ multiplex PCR. The table includes about 14,000 clones, 55% to 85% detected once. The sample comprised peripheral blood. These receptors came from a man aged 65 to 85 with acute or convalescent COVID-19. The CDR3 runs from the conserved cysteine through the conserved F or W. The order of the fields is J gene, V gene, clone size, D gene, CDR3 DNA, CDR3 protein. The D gene is left open where the match is weak. The size of a clone is reported for some rows only, either as once, few or many, or as a class for expanded clones.

TRBJ1-2 | TRBV20-1 | NA | TRBD1 | TGCAGTGCTAGTACCTTAACAGGGGAACCTAACTATGGCTACACCTTC | CSASTLTGEPNYGYTF
TRBJ1-5 | TRBV18 | NA | NA | TGTGCCAGCTCCCGGTGGGGGGATCAGCCCCAGCATTTT | CASSRWGDQPQHF
TRBJ2-7 | TRBV6-2/TRBV6-3 | NA | TRBD2 | TGTGCCAGCAGTTCGGGACTAGCGGGGAGCTCCTACGAGCAGTACTTC | CASSSGLAGSSYEQYF
TRBJ2-7 | TRBV19 | NA | NA | TGTGCCAGTAGACCGACAGGGCGCGGGGTCTACGAGCAGTACTTC | CASRPTGRGVYEQYF
TRBJ1-3 | TRBV5-6 | few | NA | TGTGCCAGCAGCTTGTTTTTCACGACTGAACCCGGAAACACCATATATTTT | CASSLFFTTEPGNTIYF
TRBJ1-5 | TRBV11-2 | NA | NA | TGTGCCAGCAGCTTAGGACAGCATCAGCCCCAGCATTTT | CASSLGQHQPQHF
TRBJ1-2 | TRBV6-5 | NA | NA | TGTGCCAGCAGTTACTCGATCGGGGGGGTTAACTATGGCTACACCTTC | CASSYSIGGVNYGYTF
TRBJ2-5 | TRBV7-9 | NA | TRBD2 | TGTGCCAGCAGCCGGGTTAGCGGGAGTGGAGAGACCCAGTACTTC | CASSRVSGSGETQYF
TRBJ2-7 | TRBV19 | once | TRBD1 | TGTGCCAGTAGTAACGCCGGGACAGGGTACTACGAGCAGTACTTC | CASSNAGTGYYEQYF
TRBJ1-6 | TRBV7-2 | once | TRBD1 | TGTGCCAGCAGGGGGGACAGGGGGCTTTCTAATTCACCCCTCCACTTT | CASRGDRGLSNSPLHF
TRBJ2-1 | TRBV5-1 | NA | NA | TGCGCCAGCAGCTTACAGAGCTCCTACAATGAGCAGTTCTTC | CASSLQSSYNEQFF
TRBJ2-3 | TRBV4-3 | NA | TRBD2 | TGCGCCAGCAGCCAGAGCAGCGGGAACGCACTTACAGATACGCAGTATTTT | CASSQSSGNALTDTQYF
TRBJ2-7 | TRBV6-2/TRBV6-3 | NA | NA | TGTGCCAGCAGTTACTCCCTAGCCTACGAGCAGTACTTC | CASSYSLAYEQYF
TRBJ2-1 | TRBV30 | NA | TRBD2 | TGTGCCTGGAGTCGTAGCGGGACATGGGACAATGAGCAGTTCTTC | CAWSRSGTWDNEQFF
TRBJ2-7 | TRBV15 | few | TRBD2 | TGTGCCACCAGCATGGGGGGGGACGGCTCCTACGAGCAGTACTTC | CATSMGGDGSYEQYF
TRBJ1-2 | TRBV2 | NA | NA | TGTGCCAGCAGTGAATGGGGCCAGGCAGGGGAGCCTAACTATGGCTACACCTTC | CASSEWGQAGEPNYGYTF
TRBJ2-1 | TRBV20-1 | few | TRBD2 | TGCAGTGCTAGTGGCCAGGCTAGCGGGTTATACAATGAGCAGTTCTTC | CSASGQASGLYNEQFF